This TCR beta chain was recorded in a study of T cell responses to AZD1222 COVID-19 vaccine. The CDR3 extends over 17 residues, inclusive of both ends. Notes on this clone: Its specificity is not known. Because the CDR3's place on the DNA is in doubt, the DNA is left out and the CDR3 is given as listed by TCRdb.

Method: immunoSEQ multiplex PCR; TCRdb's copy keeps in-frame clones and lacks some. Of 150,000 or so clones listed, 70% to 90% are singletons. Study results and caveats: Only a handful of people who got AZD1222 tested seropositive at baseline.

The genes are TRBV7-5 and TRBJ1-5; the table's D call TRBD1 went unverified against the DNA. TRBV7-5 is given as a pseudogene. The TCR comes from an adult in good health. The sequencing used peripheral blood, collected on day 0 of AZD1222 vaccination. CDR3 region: CARSVDRVGEGNQPQHF.